Listed below are T cell receptor beta chains from one sample, sequenced in a study of regulatory T cells in long-lasting Graves disease. In TCRdb, the multiplex PCR reads were re-called with MiXCR into one record per CDR3 protein. The data show 500,000 or so distinct CDR3 sequences, 15% to 20% seen once. This same sample was also taken into another study, of T cells in Graves' hyperthyroidism and ophthalmopathy.

This sample comprised peripheral blood mononuclear cells (PBMCs), obtained at new diagnosis, from a patient treated with antithyroid drugs. Source of these receptors: a middle-aged woman with Graves disease. Each CDR3 is given with its conserved first and last residue. D genes are given only for firm matches. Some rows have no size entry. The others give once, few or many, or a class for an expanded clone.

v_gene,d_gene,abundance,j_gene,CDR3aa,CDR3nt
TRBV18,-,-,TRBJ2-3,CASSPQDSTPDTQYF,TGTGCCAGCTCACCCCAGGACTCCACCCCAGATACGCAGTATTTT
TRBV5-1,-,many,TRBJ1-5,CASSLGAGSQPQHF,TGCGCCAGCAGCTTGGGGGCAGGGTCACAGCCCCAGCATTTT
TRBV19,TRBD2,many,TRBJ2-5,CASSSGGETQYF,TGTGCCAGCAGCTCGGGGGGGGAGACCCAGTACTTC
TRBV6-1,TRBD2,many,TRBJ2-1,CASSDPAGGGVNEQFF,TGTGCCAGCAGTGATCCGGCGGGGGGGGGCGTCAATGAGCAGTTCTTC
TRBV30,-,many,TRBJ1-1,CAWRRTAMNTEAFF,TGTGCCTGGAGAAGAACAGCGATGAACACTGAAGCTTTCTTT
TRBV6-5,-,many,TRBJ2-7,CASSSGRGRDEQYF,TGTGCCAGCAGTTCGGGCAGGGGAAGGGACGAGCAGTACTTC
TRBV7-8,TRBD1,many,TRBJ1-5,CASSLDGRGLSNQPQHF,TGTGCCAGCAGCTTAGACGGCAGGGGGTTAAGCAATCAGCCCCAGCATTTT
TRBV18,-,few,TRBJ1-3,CASSPGSSSGNTIYF,TGTGCCAGCTCACCAGGGTCGAGCTCTGGAAACACCATATATTTT
TRBV12-3/TRBV12-4,-,few,TRBJ1-2,CASTGGARGYTF,TGTGCCAGCACGGGGGGGGCGAGGGGCTACACCTTC
TRBV6-1,TRBD1,-,TRBJ1-6,CASRSDRGTNSPLHF,TGTGCCAGCAGAAGCGACAGGGGGACCAATTCACCCCTCCACTTT
TRBV6-1,-,few,TRBJ2-7,CASRNKGYSHEQYF,TGTGCCAGCAGAAACAAGGGCTATTCCCACGAGCAGTACTTC
TRBV6-1,-,many,TRBJ1-5,CASSGDGLPNQPQHF,TGTGCCAGCAGTGGGGACGGCTTACCTAATCAGCCCCAGCATTTT
TRBV12-3/TRBV12-4,TRBD1,-,TRBJ1-5,CASRDRGDWSNQPQHF,TGTGCCAGCAGGGACAGGGGGGATTGGAGCAATCAGCCCCAGCATTTT
TRBV20-1,TRBD2,few,TRBJ2-1,CSAHPGLAGGGGEQFF,TGCAGTGCCCACCCGGGACTAGCGGGGGGGGGGGGTGAGCAGTTCTTC
TRBV6-2/TRBV6-3,TRBD2,few,TRBJ2-1,CASSSLRLAGGTNEQFF,TGTGCCAGCAGTTCACTTCGACTAGCGGGGGGGACGAATGAGCAGTTCTTC
TRBV5-1,-,-,TRBJ1-5,CASSAGGGSNQPQHF,TGCGCCAGCAGCGCCGGGGGGGGTTCCAATCAGCCCCAGCATTTT
TRBV6-5,-,few,TRBJ1-1,CASSYSGLTEAFF,TGTGCCAGCAGTTACTCGGGTCTGACTGAAGCTTTCTTT
TRBV6-2/TRBV6-3,-,many,TRBJ1-1,CASSRKEYGSTEAFF,TGTGCCAGCAGTCGAAAGGAGTACGGGAGCACTGAAGCTTTCTTT
TRBV11-2,TRBD1,-,TRBJ1-1,CASSYITGGRDTEAFF,TGTGCCAGCAGCTATATAACAGGGGGCCGAGACACTGAAGCTTTCTTT
TRBV7-2,-,-,TRBJ1-1,CASSFNGGNTEAFF,TGTGCCAGCAGCTTTAACGGGGGGAACACTGAAGCTTTCTTT
TRBV12-3/TRBV12-4,-,-,TRBJ1-6,CASSLEGGGNSPLHF,TGTGCCAGCAGTTTGGAGGGAGGGGGTAATTCACCCCTCCACTTT
TRBV2,-,many,TRBJ1-3,CASSVGISDSGNTIYF,TGTGCCAGCAGTGTGGGAATTTCAGACTCTGGAAACACCATATATTTT
TRBV5-1,-,-,TRBJ1-2,CASSLRRGLDGYTF,TGCGCCAGCAGCTTACGGAGGGGCCTTGATGGCTACACCTTC
TRBV18,TRBD1,few,TRBJ1-6,CASSPIQGRGQFNSPLHF,TGTGCCAGCTCACCGATCCAGGGCAGGGGGCAATTCAATTCACCCCTCCACTTT
TRBV5-1,TRBD1,many,TRBJ1-1,CASRSGEGARNTEAFF,TGCGCCAGCAGATCCGGGGAGGGGGCGCGGAACACTGAAGCTTTCTTT
TRBV11-1,-,-,TRBJ1-1,CASSLFDGVNTEAFF,TGTGCCAGCAGCTTATTTGACGGGGTAAATACTGAAGCTTTCTTT
TRBV12-3/TRBV12-4,-,many,TRBJ2-2,CATCGNTGELFF,TGTGCCACCTGTGGAAACACCGGGGAGCTGTTTTTT
TRBV10-3,-,-,TRBJ1-2,CAISGGSRGLANYGYTF,TGTGCCATCAGTGGGGGGTCCCGTGGACTAGCTAACTATGGCTACACCTTC